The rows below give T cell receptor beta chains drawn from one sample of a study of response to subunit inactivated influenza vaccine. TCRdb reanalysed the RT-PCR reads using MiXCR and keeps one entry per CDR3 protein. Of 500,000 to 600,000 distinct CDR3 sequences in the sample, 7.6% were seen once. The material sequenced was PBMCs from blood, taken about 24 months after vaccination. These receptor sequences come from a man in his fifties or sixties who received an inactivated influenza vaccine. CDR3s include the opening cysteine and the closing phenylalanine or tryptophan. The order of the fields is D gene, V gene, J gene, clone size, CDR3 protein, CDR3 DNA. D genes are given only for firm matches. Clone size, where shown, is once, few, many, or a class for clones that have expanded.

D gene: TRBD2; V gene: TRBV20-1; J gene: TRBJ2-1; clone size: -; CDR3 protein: CSARRAASGSDEQFF; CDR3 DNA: TGCAGTGCGCGACGGGCGGCGAGCGGGAGCGATGAGCAGTTCTTC
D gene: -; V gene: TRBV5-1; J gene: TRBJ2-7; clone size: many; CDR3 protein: CASSLDDNSYEQYF; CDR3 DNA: TGCGCCAGCAGCTTGGATGATAACTCCTACGAGCAGTACTTC
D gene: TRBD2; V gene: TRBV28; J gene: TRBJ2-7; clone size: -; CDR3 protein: CASQLWASGTYEQYF; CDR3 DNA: TGTGCCAGCCAGTTGTGGGCTAGCGGGACCTACGAGCAGTACTTC
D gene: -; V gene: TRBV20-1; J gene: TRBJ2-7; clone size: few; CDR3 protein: CSARYRPGGYEQYF; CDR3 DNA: TGCAGTGCTAGATACCGTCCCGGGGGCTACGAGCAGTACTTC
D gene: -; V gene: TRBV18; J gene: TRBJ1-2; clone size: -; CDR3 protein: CASSPPDKNYGYTF; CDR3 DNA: TGTGCCAGCTCACCACCGGACAAAAACTATGGCTACACCTTC
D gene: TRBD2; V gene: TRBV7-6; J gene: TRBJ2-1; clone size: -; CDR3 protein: CASSLASFSGSNEQFF; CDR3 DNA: TGTGCCAGCAGCTTAGCGTCATTTAGCGGGAGCAATGAGCAGTTCTTC
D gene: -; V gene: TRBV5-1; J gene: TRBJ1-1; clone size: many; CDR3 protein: CASSPRTLAEAFF; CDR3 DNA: TGCGCCAGCAGCCCGAGGACATTGGCTGAAGCTTTCTTT
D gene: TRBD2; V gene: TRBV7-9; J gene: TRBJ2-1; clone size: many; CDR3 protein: CASAPRESYNEQFF; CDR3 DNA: TGTGCCAGCGCTCCGCGGGAGTCCTACAATGAGCAGTTCTTC
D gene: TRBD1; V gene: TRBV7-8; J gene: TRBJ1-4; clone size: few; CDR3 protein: CASSFGQGKEKLFF; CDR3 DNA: TGTGCCAGCAGCTTTGGACAGGGGAAAGAAAAACTGTTTTTT
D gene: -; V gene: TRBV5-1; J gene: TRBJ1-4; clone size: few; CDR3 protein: CASSLASKGNEKLFF; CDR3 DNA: TGCGCCAGCAGCTTGGCCTCAAAGGGTAATGAAAAACTGTTTTTT
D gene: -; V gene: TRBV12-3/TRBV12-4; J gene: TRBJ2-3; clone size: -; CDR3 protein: CASSLGGLSTQYF; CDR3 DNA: TGTGCCAGCAGTTTGGGCGGATTGAGTACGCAGTATTTT
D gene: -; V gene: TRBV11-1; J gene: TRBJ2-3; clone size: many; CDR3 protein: CASSGTLWSSSSPDTQYF; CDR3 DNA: TGTGCCAGCAGCGGGACTCTCTGGAGCTCTTCTTCGCCAGATACGCAGTATTTT
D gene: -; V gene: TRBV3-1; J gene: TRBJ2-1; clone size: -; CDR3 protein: CASSQVPISQFF; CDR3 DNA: TGTGCCAGCAGCCAAGTACCGATCTCGCAGTTCTTC
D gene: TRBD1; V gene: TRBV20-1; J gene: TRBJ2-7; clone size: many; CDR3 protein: CSASDLRTGFNEQYF; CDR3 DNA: TGCAGTGCTAGCGACTTACGGACAGGGTTCAACGAGCAGTACTTC
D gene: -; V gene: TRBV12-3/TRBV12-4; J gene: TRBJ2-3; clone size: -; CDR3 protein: CASSLNGRNTQYF; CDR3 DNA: TGTGCCAGCAGTTTAAATGGCCGGAATACGCAGTATTTT
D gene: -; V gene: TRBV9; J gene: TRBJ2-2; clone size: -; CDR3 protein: CASGPALGGPGELFF; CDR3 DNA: TGTGCCAGCGGCCCCGCTCTGGGGGGGCCCGGGGAGCTGTTTTTT
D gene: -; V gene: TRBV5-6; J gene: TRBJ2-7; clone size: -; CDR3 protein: CASSKTGDSYEQYF; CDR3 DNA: TGTGCCAGCAGCAAGACAGGTGACTCCTACGAGCAGTACTTC
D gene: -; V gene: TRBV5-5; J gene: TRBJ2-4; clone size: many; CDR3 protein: CASSSDAAKNIQYF; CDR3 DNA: TGTGCCAGCAGCTCGGACGCAGCCAAAAACATTCAGTACTTC
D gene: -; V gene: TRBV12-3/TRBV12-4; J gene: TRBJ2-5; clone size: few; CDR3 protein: CASSHTLETQYF; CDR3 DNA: TGTGCCAGCAGTCACACACTGGAGACCCAGTACTTC
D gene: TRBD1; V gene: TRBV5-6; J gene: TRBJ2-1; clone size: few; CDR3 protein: CASSLMGTEDYEQFF; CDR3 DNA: TGTGCCAGCAGCTTGATGGGGACAGAGGATTATGAGCAGTTCTTC
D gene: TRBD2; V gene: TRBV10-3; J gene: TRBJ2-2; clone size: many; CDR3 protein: CAIRTVDGRAWDTGELFF; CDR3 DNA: TGTGCCATCAGGACCGTCGACGGGAGGGCCTGGGACACCGGGGAGCTGTTTTTT
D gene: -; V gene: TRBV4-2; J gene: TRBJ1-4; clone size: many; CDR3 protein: CASSRDSPPTNEKLFF; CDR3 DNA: TGTGCCAGCAGCCGAGACAGCCCCCCAACTAATGAAAAACTGTTTTTT
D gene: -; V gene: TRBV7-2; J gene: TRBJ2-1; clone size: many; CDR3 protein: CAGGKRDYNEQFF; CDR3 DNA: TGTGCCGGGGGAAAACGGGACTACAATGAGCAGTTCTTC
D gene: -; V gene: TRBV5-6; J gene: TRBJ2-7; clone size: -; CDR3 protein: CASSRLGSEQYF; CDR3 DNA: TGTGCCAGCAGCCGGCTGGGGAGCGAGCAGTACTTC
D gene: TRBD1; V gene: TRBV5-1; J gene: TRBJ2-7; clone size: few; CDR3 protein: CASSLGGTGYDEQYF; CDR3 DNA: TGCGCCAGCAGCTTGGGTGGGACAGGGTATGACGAGCAGTACTTC
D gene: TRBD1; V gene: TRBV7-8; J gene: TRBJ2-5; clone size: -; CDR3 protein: CASSLLGGEETQYF; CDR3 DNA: TGTGCCAGCAGCTTATTAGGGGGCGAGGAGACCCAGTACTTC
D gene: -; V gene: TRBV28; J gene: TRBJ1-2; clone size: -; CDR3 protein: CASSLSRGGYYGYTF; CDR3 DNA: TGTGCCAGCAGTTTATCACGCGGGGGGTACTATGGCTACACCTTC
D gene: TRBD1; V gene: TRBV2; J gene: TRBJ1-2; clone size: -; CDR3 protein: CASTQRTTGNDYGYTF; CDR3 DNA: TGTGCCAGCACCCAGAGAACGACAGGGAATGACTATGGCTACACCTTC
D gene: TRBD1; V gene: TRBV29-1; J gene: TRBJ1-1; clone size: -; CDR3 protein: CSVATGSGTEAFF; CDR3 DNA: TGCAGCGTCGCGACAGGGTCGGGCACTGAAGCTTTCTTT
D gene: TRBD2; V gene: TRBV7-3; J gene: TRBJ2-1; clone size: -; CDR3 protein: CASSLIPLAGDGNEQFF; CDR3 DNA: TGTGCCAGCAGCTTAATCCCCCTAGCGGGAGATGGGAATGAGCAGTTCTTC
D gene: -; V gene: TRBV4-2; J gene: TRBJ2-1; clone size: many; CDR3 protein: CASSQDNRGHNEQFF; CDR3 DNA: TGTGCCAGCAGCCAAGATAATCGAGGCCACAATGAGCAGTTCTTC
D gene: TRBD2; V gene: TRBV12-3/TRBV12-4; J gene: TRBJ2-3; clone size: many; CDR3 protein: CASSSRGEPSTDTQYF; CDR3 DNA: TGTGCCAGCAGCTCCCGGGGGGAACCTAGCACAGATACGCAGTATTTT
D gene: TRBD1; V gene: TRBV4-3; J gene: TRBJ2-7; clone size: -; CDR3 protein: CASSRGTGANEQYF; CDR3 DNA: TGCGCCAGCAGCAGAGGGACAGGGGCGAACGAGCAGTACTTC
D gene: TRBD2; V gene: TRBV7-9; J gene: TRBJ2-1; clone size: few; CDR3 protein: CASSPRLAEFNEQFF; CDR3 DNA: TGTGCCAGCAGCCCTCGACTAGCGGAATTCAATGAGCAGTTCTTC
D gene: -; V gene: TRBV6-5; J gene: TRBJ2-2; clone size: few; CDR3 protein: CASSYLGSANTGELFF; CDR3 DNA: TGTGCCAGCAGTTACCTGGGAAGCGCGAACACCGGGGAGCTGTTTTTT
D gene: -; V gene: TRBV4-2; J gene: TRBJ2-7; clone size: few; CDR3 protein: CASSPEGFRNYEQYF; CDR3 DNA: TGTGCCAGCAGCCCAGAAGGATTCCGAAACTACGAGCAGTACTTC
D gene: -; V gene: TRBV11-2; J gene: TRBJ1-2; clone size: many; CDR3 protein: CASSQLGRIYGYTF; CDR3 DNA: TGTGCCAGCAGCCAATTGGGACGGATTTATGGCTACACCTTC
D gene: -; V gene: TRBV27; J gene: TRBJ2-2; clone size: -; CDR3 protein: CASSLLGWKPGELFF; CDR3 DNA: TGTGCCAGCAGTTTATTGGGATGGAAGCCCGGGGAGCTGTTTTTT
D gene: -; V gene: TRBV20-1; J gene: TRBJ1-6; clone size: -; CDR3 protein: CSAREGVGPLHF; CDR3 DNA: TGCAGTGCTAGAGAGGGGGTAGGTCCCCTCCACTTT
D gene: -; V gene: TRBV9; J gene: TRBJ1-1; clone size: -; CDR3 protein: CASSVDRTTEAFF; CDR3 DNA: TGTGCCAGCAGCGTAGACAGAACCACTGAAGCTTTCTTT
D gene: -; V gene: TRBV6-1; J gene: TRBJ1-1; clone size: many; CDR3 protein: CASSVAGDATEAFF; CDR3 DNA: TGTGCCAGCAGTGTTGCCGGGGACGCCACTGAAGCTTTCTTT
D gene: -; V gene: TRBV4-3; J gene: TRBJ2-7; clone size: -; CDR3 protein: CASSQEYRPLRDGYSYEQYF; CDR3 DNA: TGCGCCAGCAGCCAAGAATATCGCCCTCTCCGGGACGGCTACTCCTACGAGCAGTACTTC
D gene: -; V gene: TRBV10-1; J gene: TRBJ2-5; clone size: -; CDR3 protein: CATTSGQSGQETQYF; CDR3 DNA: TGCGCCACCACTTCGGGACAAAGTGGCCAAGAGACCCAGTACTTC
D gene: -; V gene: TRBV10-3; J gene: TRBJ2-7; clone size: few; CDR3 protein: CAISESGVTYEQYF; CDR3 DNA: TGTGCCATCAGTGAGTCGGGGGTTACCTACGAGCAGTACTTC
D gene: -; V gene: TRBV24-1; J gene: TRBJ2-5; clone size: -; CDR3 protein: CATSGTRGDQETQYF; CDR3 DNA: TGTGCCACCAGTGGTACCAGGGGGGACCAAGAGACCCAGTACTTC
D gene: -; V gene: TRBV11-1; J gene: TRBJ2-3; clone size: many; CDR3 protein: CASSFGRSTDTQYF; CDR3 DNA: TGTGCCAGCAGCTTCGGTAGGAGCACAGATACGCAGTATTTT
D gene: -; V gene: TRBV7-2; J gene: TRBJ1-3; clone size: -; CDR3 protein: CASSLASGATIYF; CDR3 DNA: TGTGCCAGCAGCTTAGCCTCCGGGGCCACCATATATTTT
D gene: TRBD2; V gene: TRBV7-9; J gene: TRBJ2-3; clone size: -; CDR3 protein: CASSLSGAPSTDTQYF; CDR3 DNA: TGTGCCAGCAGCTTAAGCGGGGCGCCTAGCACAGATACGCAGTATTTT
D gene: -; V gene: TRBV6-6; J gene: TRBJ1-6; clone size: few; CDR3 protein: CASSYPTPSPLHF; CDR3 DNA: TGTGCCAGCAGTTACCCCACTCCTTCACCCCTCCACTTT
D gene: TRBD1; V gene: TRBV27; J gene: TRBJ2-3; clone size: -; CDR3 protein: CASSFRDRGERAGSTDTQYF; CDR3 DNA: TGTGCCAGCAGTTTTAGGGACAGGGGTGAAAGGGCGGGGAGCACAGATACGCAGTATTTT
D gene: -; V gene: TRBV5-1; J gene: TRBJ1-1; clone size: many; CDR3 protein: CASSFGGEGTEAFF; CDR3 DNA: TGCGCCAGCAGCTTCGGGGGGGAGGGCACTGAAGCTTTCTTT
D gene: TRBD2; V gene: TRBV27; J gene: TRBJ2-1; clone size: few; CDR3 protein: CASSGGVGGSASYNEQFF; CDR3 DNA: TGTGCCAGCAGTGGTGGGGTAGGCGGGAGCGCCTCCTACAATGAGCAGTTCTTC
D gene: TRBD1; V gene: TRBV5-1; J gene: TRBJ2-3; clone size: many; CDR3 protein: CASSLEDRVDTQYF; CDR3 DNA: TGCGCCAGCAGCTTGGAGGACAGGGTGGATACGCAGTATTTT
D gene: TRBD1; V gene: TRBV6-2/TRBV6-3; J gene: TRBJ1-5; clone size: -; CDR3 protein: CAAPLPPGQGQPGSNQPQHF; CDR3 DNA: TGTGCCGCCCCCCTACCCCCTGGACAGGGCCAACCGGGGAGCAATCAGCCCCAGCATTTT
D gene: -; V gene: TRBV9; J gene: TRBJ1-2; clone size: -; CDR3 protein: CASAAGLWDYGYTF; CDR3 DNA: TGTGCCAGCGCGGCAGGGCTTTGGGACTATGGCTACACCTTC